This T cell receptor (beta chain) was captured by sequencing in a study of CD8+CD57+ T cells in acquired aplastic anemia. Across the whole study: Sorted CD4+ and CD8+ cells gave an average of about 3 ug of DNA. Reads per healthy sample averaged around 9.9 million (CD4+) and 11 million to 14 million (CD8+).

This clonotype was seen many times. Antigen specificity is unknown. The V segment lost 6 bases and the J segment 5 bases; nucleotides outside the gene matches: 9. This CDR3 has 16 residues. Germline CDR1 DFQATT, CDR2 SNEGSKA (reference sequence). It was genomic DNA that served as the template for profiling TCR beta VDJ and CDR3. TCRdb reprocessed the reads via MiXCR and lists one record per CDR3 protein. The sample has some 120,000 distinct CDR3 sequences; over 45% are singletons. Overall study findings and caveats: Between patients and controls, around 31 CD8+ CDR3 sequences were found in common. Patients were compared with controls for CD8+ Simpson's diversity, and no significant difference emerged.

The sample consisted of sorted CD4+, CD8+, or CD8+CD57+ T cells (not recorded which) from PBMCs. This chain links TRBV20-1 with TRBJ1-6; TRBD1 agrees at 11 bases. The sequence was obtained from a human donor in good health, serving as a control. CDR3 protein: CSALRTGGQNNSPLHF. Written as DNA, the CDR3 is TGCAGTGCACTCCGGACAGGGGGCCAGAATAATTCACCCCTCCACTTT.